This T cell receptor (beta chain) was identified during a study of OX40 agonist ivuxolimab in advanced cancers. Context from the whole study: The costimulatory receptor OX40 (CD134) was targeted by ivuxolimab, a fully human IgG2 agonistic monoclonal antibody. Of the approximately 54 patients in dose escalation, 19 had hepatocellular carcinoma, roughly 15 had melanoma, 9 had renal cell carcinoma and 9 had head and neck cancer. Patients were allowed to have had prior anti-PD-1, anti-PD-L1 or anti-CTLA-4 therapy, and around two fifths of the dose-escalation patients had been treated with checkpoint inhibitors. Peripheral TCRbeta sequencing was intended to test whether TCR sequence diversity was altered and clonal T-cell expansion was caused by ivuxolimab. Partial responses were achieved by three dose-escalation patients, of whom one had hepatocellular carcinoma and two had cutaneous melanoma. A male proportion of nearly 85% and a mean age of 60 years, ranging from about 23 to 79, were recorded for the dose-escalation cohort. Intravenous ivuxolimab was administered to patients every 2 weeks at six dose levels: 0.01, 0.1, 0.3, 1.5, 3 and 10 mg/kg. The monotherapy dose-escalation portion (N ≈ 52 patients) of the phase I ivuxolimab trial is reported in the paper.

The trial excluded patients who had a history of autoimmune disease or who were on systemic immunosuppression. Peripheral blood for TCR sequencing was collected from all dose cohorts at baseline, on cycle 4 day 1, and on cycle 7 day 1. The samples were taken from a phase I, first-in-human, multicenter, open-label dose-escalation trial of ivuxolimab. Adults with locally advanced or metastatic melanoma, renal cell carcinoma, hepatocellular carcinoma or head and neck squamous cell carcinoma were enrolled in the trial. Before TCR sequencing, CD4+ T cells and CD8+ T cells from peripheral blood were sorted into separate populations. Here is what the overall study found, with its caveats: Clonal expansion of both CD4+ and CD8+ blood T cells was observed from baseline to week 6 at doses 0.1 to 3.0 mg/kg. In the 0.1-3.0 mg/kg groups, partial responders had among the lowest normalized peripheral clonal expansion, particularly in CD8+ T cells. After ivuxolimab, CD8+ T cells had more expanded clones than CD4+ T cells on average. Which antigens the clonally expanded peripheral T cells were specific for was not determined. Low levels of normalized T-cell clonal expansion were also shown by some nonresponding patients.

This clone was counted a few times. This receptor's antigen is unknown. Per-base qualities were not stored, and no clone one base away is much larger. Genomic DNA was isolated from the sorted cells so that the TCRbeta CDR3 region could be sequenced. TCRbeta CDR3 regions were sequenced using the immunoSEQ Assay. Held by TCRdb, this immuneACCESS table contains in-frame sequences only and omits some clones. Under half of the omission traces to an unresolved V gene where checked; the cause of the rest is unknown. The sample table lists approximately 60,000 clones, 65% to 90% of them with a count of one. Jointly, the top ten make up 0.7% of the sample. Spanning cysteine to phenylalanine, the CDR3 consists of 16 amino acids. The DNA shown is the 48-base CDR3, in frame from base 1. From a lookup of the germline V gene (reference sequence), CDR1 and CDR2 are SEHNR and FQNEAQ. Trimming costs V 8 bases and J 2 bases, and their ends lie 16 bases apart.

The sequence joins TRBV7-9 to TRBJ2-6; the D segment could be TRBD2, given 5 matching bases. The sequence was obtained from an adult with an advanced solid tumor such as melanoma, head and neck, liver or kidney cancer. The sequences come from CD4+ or CD8+ T cells sorted from blood, collected in a trial of the OX40 agonist ivuxolimab. The CDR3 region has the sequence CASLRAKGTGANVLTF. The bases are TGTGCCAGCTTGAGGGCTAAAGGGACTGGGGCCAACGTCCTGACTTTC.